What follows describes a single T cell receptor (beta chain). Its antigen remains unidentified. The repertoire was sequenced with immunoSEQ multiplex PCR; TCRdb's copy has only in-frame clones and lacks some. The repertoire holds roughly 320,000 clones, with more than 70% as singletons. CDR3 size: 15 residues. Germline lookup yields CDR1 SGDLS and CDR2 YYNGEE. Germline trimming cut 7 bases from V and 5 bases from J; bases unmatched to any gene: 7. Treatment in this sample: roughly 19 received Ad26.COV2.S at low or high dose, single or two shots; 5 received placebo; per-sample allocation not given. Sampling happened 63 days after the first vaccine or placebo injection. The source of the sample is a study of Ad26.COV2.S vaccination and SARS-CoV-2 variants. The study's findings and limits: Vaccine recipients posted higher spike-specific TCR breadth than their placebo counterparts.

This clonotype was sampled from a person between 18 and 59 years old who received the Ad26.COV2.S COVID-19 vaccine or a placebo. The V gene is TRBV9, the J gene TRBJ2-1; 12 nucleotides line up with TRBD1. The sequencing used peripheral blood, collected in a trial of Ad26.COV2.S vaccine versus placebo. The CDR3 sequence is CASSRDRGPNNEQFF. The CDR3 DNA sequence: TGTGCCAGCTCCCGGGACAGGGGGCCGAACAATGAGCAGTTCTTC.